This T cell receptor (beta chain) is drawn from a study of regulatory T cells in long-lasting Graves disease. Findings and limits, study-wide: The TCR repertoire of persistent Graves' patients was less diverse than that of newly diagnosed ones.

This clonotype was counted ten times or more. Its cognate antigen is unknown. Construction of the TCR beta libraries employed iRepertoire HTBI primers in conjunction with Arm-PCR of CDR3 regions. TCRdb re-analysed the multiplex PCR reads in MiXCR, keeping a single row per CDR3 protein. This table has 510,000 or so distinct CDR3 sequences, around 12% appearing once. Per the germline V gene, CDR1 is MDHEN and CDR2 is SYDVKM. This CDR3 has 16 amino acids. V lost 6 bases to trimming and J lost 4 bases; unmatched junction nucleotides: 10. The time point was: newly diagnosed GD, antithyroid drugs for less than 3 months. From RNA extracted from PBMCs, the TCR library was made. The sample also formed part of further work on T cells in Graves' hyperthyroidism and ophthalmopathy.

The clonotype was recovered from a young woman with Graves disease. The rearrangement links TRBV28 to TRBJ2-7, with 12 bases that match TRBD2. The sequenced sample was peripheral blood mononuclear cells (PBMCs), obtained at new diagnosis, from a patient treated with antithyroid drugs. CDR3 sequence: CASRLAGGPIRYEQYF. The CDR3 DNA reads TGTGCCAGCAGGCTAGCGGGAGGGCCGATTAGGTACGAGCAGTACTTC.